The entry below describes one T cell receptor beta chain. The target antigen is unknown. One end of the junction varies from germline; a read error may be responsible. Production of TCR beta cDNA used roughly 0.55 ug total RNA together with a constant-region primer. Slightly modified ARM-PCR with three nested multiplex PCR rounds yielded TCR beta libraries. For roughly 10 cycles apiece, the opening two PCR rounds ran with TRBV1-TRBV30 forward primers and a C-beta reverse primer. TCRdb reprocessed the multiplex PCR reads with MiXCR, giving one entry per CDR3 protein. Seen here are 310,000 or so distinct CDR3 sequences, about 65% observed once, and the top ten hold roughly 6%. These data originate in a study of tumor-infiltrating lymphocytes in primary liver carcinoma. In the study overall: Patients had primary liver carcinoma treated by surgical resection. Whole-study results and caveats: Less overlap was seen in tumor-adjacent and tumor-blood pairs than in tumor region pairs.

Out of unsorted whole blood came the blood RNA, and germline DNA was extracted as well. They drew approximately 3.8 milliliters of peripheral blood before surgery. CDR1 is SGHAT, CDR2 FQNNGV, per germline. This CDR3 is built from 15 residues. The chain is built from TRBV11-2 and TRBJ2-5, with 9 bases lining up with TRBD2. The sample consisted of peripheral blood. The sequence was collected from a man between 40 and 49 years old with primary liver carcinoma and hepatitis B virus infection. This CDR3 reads CASGLAGAYQETQYF. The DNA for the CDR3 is TGTGCCAGCGGCTTAGCGGGAGCGTACCAAGAGACCCAGTATTTC.